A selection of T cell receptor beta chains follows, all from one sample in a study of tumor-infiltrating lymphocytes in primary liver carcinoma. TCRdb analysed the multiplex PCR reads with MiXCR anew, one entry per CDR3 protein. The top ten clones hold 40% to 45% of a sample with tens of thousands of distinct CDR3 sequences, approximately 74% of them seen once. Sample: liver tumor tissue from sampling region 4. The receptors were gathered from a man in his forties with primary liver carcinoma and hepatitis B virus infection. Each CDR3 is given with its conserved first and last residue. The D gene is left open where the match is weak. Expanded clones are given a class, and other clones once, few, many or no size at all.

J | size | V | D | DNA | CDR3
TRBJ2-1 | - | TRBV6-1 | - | TGTGCCTGCAGGCGGCCAATCAATGAGCAGTTCTTC | CACRRPINEQFF
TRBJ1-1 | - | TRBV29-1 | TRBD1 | TGCAGCGTTTCAACCGGACAGGGGGCGCTTTGCACTGAAGCTTTCTTT | CSVSTGQGALCTEAFF
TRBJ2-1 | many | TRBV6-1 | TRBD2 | TGTGCCGGGTTAGCGGGAGAATTTAGCCATGAGCAGTTCTTC | CAGLAGEFSHEQFF
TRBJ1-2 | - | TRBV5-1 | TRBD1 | TGTGCCAGCAGCAAAGATCTTAACAGGGGCACACTCTATGGCTACACCTTC | CASSKDLNRGTLYGYTF
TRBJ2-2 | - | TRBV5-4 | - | TGTGCCAGCAGGCCAGGGGTGAACACCGGGAAGCTGTTTTTT | CASRPGVNTGKLFF
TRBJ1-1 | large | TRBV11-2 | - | TGTGCCAGCACCCTGACAGCGAACACTGAAGCTTTCTTT | CASTLTANTEAFF
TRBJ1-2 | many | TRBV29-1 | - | TGCAGCGTTGAAGCGGAAGAAGGGGTGGATGGCTACACCTTC | CSVEAEEGVDGYTF
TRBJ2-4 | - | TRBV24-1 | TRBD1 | TGTGCCACTAGCTATTCGACAGGGGGGGTGAACATTCAGTACTTC | CATSYSTGGVNIQYF
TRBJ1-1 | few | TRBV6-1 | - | TGTGCCAGCAGTCGGTGGGACACTGAAGCTTTCTTT | CASSRWDTEAFF
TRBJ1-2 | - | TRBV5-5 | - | TGTGCCAGCAGCCCTCACCCGGACAGAACTAACCATGGCTACACCTTC | CASSPHPDRTNHGYTF
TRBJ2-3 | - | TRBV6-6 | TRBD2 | TGTGCCAGCAGTTACACGGGAGGTACGGAGTATTTT | CASSYTGGTEYF
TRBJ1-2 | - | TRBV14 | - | TGTGCCAGCAGCACCGACAGGTCTAACTATGGCTACACCTTC | CASSTDRSNYGYTF
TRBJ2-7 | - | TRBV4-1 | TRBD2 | TGCGCCAGCACGCCGGGGACTAGTGGGGCCTACGGGCAGTACTTC | CASTPGTSGAYGQYF
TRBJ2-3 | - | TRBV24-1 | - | TGTGCTACCAGTGAGACCGATTGGGTAGCCCAGTATTTT | CATSETDWVAQYF
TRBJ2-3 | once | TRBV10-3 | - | TGTGACATCAGGGAGACAGAATTAGGCACAGATACGCAGTATTTT | CDIRETELGTDTQYF
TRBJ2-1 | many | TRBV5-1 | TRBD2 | TGCGCCAGCAGCTCGCCGTACCGAGGACTAGCGGGTGCCTCCTACAATGAGCAGTTCTTC | CASSSPYRGLAGASYNEQFF
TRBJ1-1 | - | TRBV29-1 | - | TGCAGCGTTGATAAACGTCAGTTAATTTATGGAGCTTTCTTT | CSVDKRQLIYGAFF
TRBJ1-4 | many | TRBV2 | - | TGTGCCAGCAGAGGACAGTTAAATGAAAAACTGTTTTTT | CASRGQLNEKLFF